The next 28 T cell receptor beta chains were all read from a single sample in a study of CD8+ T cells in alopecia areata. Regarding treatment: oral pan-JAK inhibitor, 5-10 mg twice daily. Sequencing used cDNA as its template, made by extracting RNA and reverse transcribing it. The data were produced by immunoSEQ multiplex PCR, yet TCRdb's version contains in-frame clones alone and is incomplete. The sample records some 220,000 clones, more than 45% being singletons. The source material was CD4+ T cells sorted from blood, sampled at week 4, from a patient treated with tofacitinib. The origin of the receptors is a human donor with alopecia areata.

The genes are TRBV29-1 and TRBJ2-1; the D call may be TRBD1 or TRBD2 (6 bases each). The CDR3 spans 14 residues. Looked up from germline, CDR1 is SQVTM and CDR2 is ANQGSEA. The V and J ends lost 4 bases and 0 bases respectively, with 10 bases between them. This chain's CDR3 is CSVGRDISYNEQFF. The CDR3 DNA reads TGCAGCGTTGGGAGGGACATCTCCTACAATGAGCAGTTCTTC.

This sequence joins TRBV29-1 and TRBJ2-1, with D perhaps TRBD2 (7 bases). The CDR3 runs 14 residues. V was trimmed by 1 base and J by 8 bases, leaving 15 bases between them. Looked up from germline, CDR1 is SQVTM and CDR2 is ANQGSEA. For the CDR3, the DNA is TGCAGCGTTGAAGGAGGGGGGGCGGTCGATGAGCAGTTCTTC. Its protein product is CSVEGGGAVDEQFF.

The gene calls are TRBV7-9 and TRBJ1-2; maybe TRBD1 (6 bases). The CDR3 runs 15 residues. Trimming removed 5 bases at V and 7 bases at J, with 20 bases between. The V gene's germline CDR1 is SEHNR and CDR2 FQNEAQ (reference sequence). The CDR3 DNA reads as TGTGCCAGCAGCCATGAGGGGGTCCAATCCGGTGGCTACACCTTC. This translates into CASSHEGVQSGGYTF.

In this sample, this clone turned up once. In DNA form, the CDR3 reads TGCGCCAGCAGCCAAGTAGATACGCAGTATTTT. It specifies CASSQVDTQYF. This chain connects TRBV4-1 to TRBJ2-3, with no clear D. Per germline, CDR1 MGHRA and CDR2 YSYEKL. Trimming took 1 base from V and 5 from J, leaving 1 base between them. This CDR3 is 11 amino acids long.

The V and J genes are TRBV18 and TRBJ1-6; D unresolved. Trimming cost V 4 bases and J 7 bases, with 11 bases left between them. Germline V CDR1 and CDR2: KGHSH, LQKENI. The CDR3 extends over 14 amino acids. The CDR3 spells CASSQIDRNSPLHF. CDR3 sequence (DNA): TGTGCCAGCTCACAGATCGATCGGAATTCACCCCTCCACTTT.

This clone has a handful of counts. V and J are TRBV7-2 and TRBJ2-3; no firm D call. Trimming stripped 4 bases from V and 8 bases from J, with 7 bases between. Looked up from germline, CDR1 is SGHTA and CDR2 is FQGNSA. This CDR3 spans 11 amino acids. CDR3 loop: CASSSKGTQYF. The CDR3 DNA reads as TGTGCCAGCAGCTCAAAGGGTACGCAGTATTTT.

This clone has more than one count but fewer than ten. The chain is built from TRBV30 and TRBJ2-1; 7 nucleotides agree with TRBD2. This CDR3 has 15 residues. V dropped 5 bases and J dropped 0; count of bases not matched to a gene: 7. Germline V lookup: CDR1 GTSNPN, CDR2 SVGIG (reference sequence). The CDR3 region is CAWGTGGSSYNEQFF. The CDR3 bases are TGTGCCTGGGGGACGGGGGGAAGCTCCTACAATGAGCAGTTCTTC.

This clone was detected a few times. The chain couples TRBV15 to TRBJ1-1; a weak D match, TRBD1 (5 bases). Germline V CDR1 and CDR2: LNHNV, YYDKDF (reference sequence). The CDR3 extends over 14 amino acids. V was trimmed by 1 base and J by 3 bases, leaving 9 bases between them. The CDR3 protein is CATSRAGGDTEAFF. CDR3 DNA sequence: TGTGCCACCAGCAGAGCCGGGGGGGACACTGAAGCTTTCTTT.

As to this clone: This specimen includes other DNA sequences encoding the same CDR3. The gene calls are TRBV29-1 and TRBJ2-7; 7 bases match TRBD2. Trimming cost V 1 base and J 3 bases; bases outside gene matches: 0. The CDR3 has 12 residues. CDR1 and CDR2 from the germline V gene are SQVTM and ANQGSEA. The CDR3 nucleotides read TGCAGCGTTGAAGGCGGGGGCTACGAGCAGTACTTC. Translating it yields CSVEGGGYEQYF.

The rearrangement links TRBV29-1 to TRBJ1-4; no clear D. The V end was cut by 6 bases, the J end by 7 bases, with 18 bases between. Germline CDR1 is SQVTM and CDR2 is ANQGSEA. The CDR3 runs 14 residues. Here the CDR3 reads CSVPRSEGSEKLFF. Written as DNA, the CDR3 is TGCAGCGTCCCCCGGTCCGAGGGTAGTGAAAAACTGTTTTTT.

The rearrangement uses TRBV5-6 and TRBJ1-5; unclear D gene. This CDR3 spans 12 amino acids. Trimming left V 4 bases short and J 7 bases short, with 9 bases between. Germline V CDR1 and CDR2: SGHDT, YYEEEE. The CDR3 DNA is TGTGCCAGCAGCGTACGCGAACAGCCCCAGCATTTT. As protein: CASSVREQPQHF.

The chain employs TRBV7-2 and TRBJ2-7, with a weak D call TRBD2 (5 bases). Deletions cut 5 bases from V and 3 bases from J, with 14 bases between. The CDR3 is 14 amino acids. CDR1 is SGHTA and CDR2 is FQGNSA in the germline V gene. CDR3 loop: CASSQEARIYEQYF. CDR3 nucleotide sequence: TGTGCCAGCAGCCAGGAGGCGAGGATCTACGAGCAGTACTTC.

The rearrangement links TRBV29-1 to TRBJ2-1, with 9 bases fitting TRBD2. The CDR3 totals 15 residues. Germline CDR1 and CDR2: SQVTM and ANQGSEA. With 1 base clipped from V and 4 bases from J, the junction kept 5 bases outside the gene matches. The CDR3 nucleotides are TGCAGCGTTGAAGGGGCTAGCGGGGAGTACAATGAGCAGTTCTTC. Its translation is CSVEGASGEYNEQFF.

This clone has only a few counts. The chain's CDR3 is CSDVRGLRQPQHF. The CDR3 region has the DNA TGCAGCGACGTCAGGGGACTACGCCAGCCCCAGCATTTT. This sequence joins TRBV29-1 and TRBJ1-5; a weak D match, TRBD1 (6 bases). There are 13 residues in the CDR3. The germline V gene has CDR1 SQVTM and CDR2 ANQGSEA. Trimming cost V 7 bases and J 7 bases, with 17 bases left between them.

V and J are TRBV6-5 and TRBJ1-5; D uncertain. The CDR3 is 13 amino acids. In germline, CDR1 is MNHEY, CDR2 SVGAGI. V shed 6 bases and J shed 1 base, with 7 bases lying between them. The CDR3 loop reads CASRGGSNQPQHF. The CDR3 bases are TGTGCCAGCAGAGGAGGGAGCAATCAGCCCCAGCATTTT.

In DNA, the CDR3 is TGTGCCATCAGTGATGCTCGGGGGGGAAGTGAGCCCCAGCATTTT. Translation: CAISDARGGSEPQHF. This chain joins TRBV10-3 and TRBJ1-5; D might be TRBD1 (5 bases). Germline CDR1 reads ENHRY; CDR2 reads SYGVKD. This CDR3 is 15 amino acids long. V was cut by 3 bases and J by 8 bases, with 17 bases left in between.

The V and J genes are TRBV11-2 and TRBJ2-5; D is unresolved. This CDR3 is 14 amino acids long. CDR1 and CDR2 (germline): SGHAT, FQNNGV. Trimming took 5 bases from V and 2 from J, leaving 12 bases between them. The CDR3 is CASSQRLKQETQYF. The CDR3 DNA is TGTGCCAGCAGCCAACGCCTTAAACAAGAGACCCAGTACTTC. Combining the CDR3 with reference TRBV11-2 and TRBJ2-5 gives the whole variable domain EAGVAQSPRYKIIEKRQSVAFWCNPISGHATLYWYQQILGQGPKLLIQFQNNGVVDDSQLPKDRFSAERLKGVDSTLKIQPAKLEDSAVYLCASSQRLKQETQYFGPGTRLLVL.

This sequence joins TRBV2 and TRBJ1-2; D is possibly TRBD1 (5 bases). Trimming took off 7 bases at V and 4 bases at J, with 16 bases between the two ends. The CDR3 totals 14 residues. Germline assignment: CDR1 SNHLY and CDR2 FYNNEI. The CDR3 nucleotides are TGTGCCAGCAAAGACAGTCGGTCGAGCTATGGCTACACCTTC. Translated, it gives CASKDSRSSYGYTF.

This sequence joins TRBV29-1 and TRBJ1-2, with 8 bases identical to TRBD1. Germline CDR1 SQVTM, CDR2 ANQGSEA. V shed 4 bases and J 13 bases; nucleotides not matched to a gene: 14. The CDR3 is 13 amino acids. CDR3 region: CSVATTGVNFFTF. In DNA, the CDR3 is TGCAGCGTTGCAACGACAGGGGTCAACTTTTTCACCTTC.

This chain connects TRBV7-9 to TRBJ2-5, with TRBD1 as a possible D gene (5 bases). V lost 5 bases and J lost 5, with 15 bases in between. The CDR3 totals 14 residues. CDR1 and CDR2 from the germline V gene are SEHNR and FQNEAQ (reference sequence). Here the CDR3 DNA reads TGTGCCAGCAGCCTAAGACAGACTGATGAGACCCAGTACTTC. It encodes CASSLRQTDETQYF. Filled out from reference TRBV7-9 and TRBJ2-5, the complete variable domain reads DTGVSQNPRHKITKRGQNVTFRCDPISEHNRLYWYRQTLGQGPEFLTYFQNEAQLEKSRLLSDRFSAERPKGSFSTLEIQRTEQGDSAMYLCASSLRQTDETQYFGPGTRLLVL.

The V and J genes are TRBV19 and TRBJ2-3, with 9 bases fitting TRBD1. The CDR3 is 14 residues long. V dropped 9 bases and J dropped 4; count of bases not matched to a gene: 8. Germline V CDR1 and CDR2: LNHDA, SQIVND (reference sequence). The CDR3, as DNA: TGTGCCAGCTCCGGGACAGGGTCTTCAGATACGCAGTATTTT. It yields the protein CASSGTGSSDTQYF.

Here the CDR3 reads CASSRGLADNEQFF. The CDR3 nucleotides are TGTGCCAGCAGCAGGGGACTAGCGGACAATGAGCAGTTCTTC. V and J are TRBV11-3 and TRBJ2-1, with TRBD2 identical over 11 bases. J lost 5 bases, V lost 5 bases, and 2 bases had no gene match. This CDR3 is built from 14 residues. Germline V CDR1 and CDR2: SGHNT, YENEEA.

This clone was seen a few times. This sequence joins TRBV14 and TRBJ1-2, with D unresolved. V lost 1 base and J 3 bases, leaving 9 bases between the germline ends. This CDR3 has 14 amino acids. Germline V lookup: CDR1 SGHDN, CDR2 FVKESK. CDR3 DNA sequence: TGTGCCAGCAGCCAAGTGGGCGGCTACTATGGCTACACCTTC. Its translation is CASSQVGGYYGYTF.

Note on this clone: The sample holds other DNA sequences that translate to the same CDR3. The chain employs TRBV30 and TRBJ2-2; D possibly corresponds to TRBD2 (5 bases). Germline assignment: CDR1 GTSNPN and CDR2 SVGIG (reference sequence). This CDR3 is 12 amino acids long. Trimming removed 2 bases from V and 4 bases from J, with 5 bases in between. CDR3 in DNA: TGTGCCTGGAGTCGGGGCACCGGGGAGCTGTTTTTT. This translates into CAWSRGTGELFF.

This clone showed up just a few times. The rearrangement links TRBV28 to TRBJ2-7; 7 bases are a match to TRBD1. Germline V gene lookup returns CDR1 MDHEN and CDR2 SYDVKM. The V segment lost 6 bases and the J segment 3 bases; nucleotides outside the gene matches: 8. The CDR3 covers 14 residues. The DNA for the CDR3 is TGTGCCAGCAGCCGACAGGGAACAATCTACGAGCAGTACTTC. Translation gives CASSRQGTIYEQYF.

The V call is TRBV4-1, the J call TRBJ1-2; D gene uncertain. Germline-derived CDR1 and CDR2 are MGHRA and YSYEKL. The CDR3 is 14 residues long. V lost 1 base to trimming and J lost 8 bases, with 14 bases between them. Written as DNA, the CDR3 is TGCGCCAGCAGCCAAGTATGGAATTTGAAAGGCTACACCTTC. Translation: CASSQVWNLKGYTF.

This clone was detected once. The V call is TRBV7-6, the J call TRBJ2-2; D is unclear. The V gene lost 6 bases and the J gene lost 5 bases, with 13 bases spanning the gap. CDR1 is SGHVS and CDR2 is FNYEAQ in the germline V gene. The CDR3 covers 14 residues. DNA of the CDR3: TGTGCCAGCAGACATACACGAGCAACCGGGGAGCTGTTTTTT. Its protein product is CASRHTRATGELFF.

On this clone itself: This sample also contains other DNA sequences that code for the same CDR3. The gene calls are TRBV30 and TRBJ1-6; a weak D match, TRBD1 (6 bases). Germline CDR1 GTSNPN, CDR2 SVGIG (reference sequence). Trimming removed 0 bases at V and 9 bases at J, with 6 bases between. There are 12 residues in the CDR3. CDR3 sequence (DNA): TGTGCCTGGAGTGTAGGGGGTTCACCCCTCCACTTT. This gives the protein CAWSVGGSPLHF.